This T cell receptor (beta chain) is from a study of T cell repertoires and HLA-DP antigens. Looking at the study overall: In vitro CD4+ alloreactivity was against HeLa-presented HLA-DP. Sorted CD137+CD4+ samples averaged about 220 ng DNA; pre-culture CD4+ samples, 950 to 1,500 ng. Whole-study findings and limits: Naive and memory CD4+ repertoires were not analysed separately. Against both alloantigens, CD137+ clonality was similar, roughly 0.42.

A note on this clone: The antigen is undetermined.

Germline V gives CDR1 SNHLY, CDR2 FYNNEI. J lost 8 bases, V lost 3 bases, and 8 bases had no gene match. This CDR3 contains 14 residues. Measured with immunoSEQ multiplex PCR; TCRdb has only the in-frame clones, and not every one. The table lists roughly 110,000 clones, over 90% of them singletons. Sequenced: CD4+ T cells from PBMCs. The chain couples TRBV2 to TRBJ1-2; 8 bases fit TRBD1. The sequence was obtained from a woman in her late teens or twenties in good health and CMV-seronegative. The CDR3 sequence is CASSDAGGAQGYTF. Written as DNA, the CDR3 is TGTGCCAGCAGTGACGCAGGGGGCGCGCAGGGCTACACCTTC.